Presented here are 22 T cell receptor beta chains from one specimen sequenced in a study of shared clonotypes between healthy human individuals. Here immunoSEQ multiplex PCR was the method, and the copy in TCRdb shows in-frame clones only, minus some. Among about 1 million clones listed, 60% to 80% were seen once. Sequencing was performed on memory CD4+ T cells sorted from blood. Described subset: CD45RA-negative fraction. The receptor set was obtained from a man younger than 35 in good health.

As regards this clone: The same CDR3 also results from other DNA sequences found in this sample. V gene TRBV18 combines with J gene TRBJ2-5; no definite D call. V lost 1 base, J lost 1 base, and 4 bases lay in between. This CDR3 is built from 13 residues. CDR1 and CDR2 from the germline V gene are KGHSH and LQKENI. This CDR3 reads CASSPQRQETQYF. Here the CDR3 DNA reads TGTGCCAGCTCACCACAACGCCAAGAGACCCAGTACTTC.

The CDR3 bases are TGTGCCAGCTCACTAGGGGGGCCTTCGAACACTGAAGCTTTCTTT. Its protein is CASSLGGPSNTEAFF. The chain combines TRBV18 with TRBJ1-1, with a weak D call TRBD1 (6 bases). The CDR3 has 15 residues. V was pared by 4 bases and J by 1 base, with 13 bases between. Germline V CDR1 and CDR2: KGHSH, LQKENI.

The CDR3 nucleotides read TGCGCCAGCAAAATGCAGGGTATTCGGAACACCGGGGAGCTGTTTTTT. Translating gives CASKMQGIRNTGELFF. V and J are TRBV5-1 and TRBJ2-2; D might be TRBD1 (5 bases). CDR3 size: 16 residues. CDR1 is SGHRS, CDR2 YFSETQ, per germline. V was clipped by 6 bases and J by 1 base, with 16 bases between them.

In its sample, this clone was seen once. The chain carries TRBV20-1 and TRBJ2-3; unclear D gene. Germline V CDR1 and CDR2: DFQATT, SNEGSKA (reference sequence). CDR3 length: 10 amino acids. DNA for the CDR3: TGCAGCGTCCACAGAGATACGCAGTATTTT. Protein sequence: CSVHRDTQYF.

In its sample, this clone was seen a few times. This sequence joins TRBV7-9 and TRBJ1-1; D remains unclear. Looked up from germline, CDR1 is SEHNR and CDR2 is FQNEAQ (reference sequence). The CDR3 contains 12 residues. V was shortened by 6 bases and J by 8 bases, with 13 bases between the two germline ends. CDR3 in DNA: TGTGCCAGCAGACCAACGGAGACGGAAGCTTTCTTT. Residues: CASRPTETEAFF.

The chain couples TRBV6-1 to TRBJ2-7; D is unclear. Looked up from germline, CDR1 is MNHNS and CDR2 is SASEGT. The CDR3 has 11 residues. The V end was cut by 4 bases, the J end by 4 bases, with 5 bases between. CDR3 bases: TGTGCCAGCAGTGCCAGATACGAGCAGTACTTC. The encoded protein is CASSARYEQYF.

J is TRBJ2-1 and V is TRBV5-4; the match to TRBD2 covers 7 bases. The CDR3 has 16 amino acids. Germline CDR1 SGHNT, CDR2 YYREEE (reference sequence). V lost 4 bases and J lost 4; bases outside the gene matches: 11. CDR3 sequence reads: CASSPLGLSQYNEQFF. The CDR3, as DNA: TGTGCCAGCAGCCCACTGGGACTATCCCAGTACAATGAGCAGTTCTTC.

The CDR3 here is CAWSVQLGADEQYF. CDR3 DNA: TGTGCCTGGAGTGTACAGTTGGGGGCCGACGAGCAGTACTTC. V is TRBV30 and J is TRBJ2-7; weak D call: TRBD1 (6 bases). The CDR3 length is 14 residues. Germline assignment: CDR1 GTSNPN and CDR2 SVGIG (reference sequence). V dropped 0 bases and J dropped 5 bases, with 14 bases sitting between them.

The V and J genes are TRBV4-1 and TRBJ2-3, with D perhaps TRBD1 (5 bases). The CDR3 has 14 residues. V gave up 0 bases and J gave up 6 bases, with 10 bases separating them. CDR1 and CDR2 (germline): MGHRA, YSYEKL. The CDR3 sequence is CASSQDSGRDTQYF. CDR3 DNA: TGCGCCAGCAGCCAAGATTCAGGGCGGGATACGCAGTATTTT.

The chain uses TRBV7-2 and TRBJ2-7; the D is unclear. Per the germline V gene, CDR1 is SGHTA and CDR2 is FQGNSA. The germline V and J ends were trimmed by 2 bases and 1 base, with 6 bases remaining between them. CDR3 length: 13 residues. The CDR3 DNA follows: TGTGCCAGCAGCTTATTTGGATCCTACGAGCAGTACTTC. Protein: CASSLFGSYEQYF.

This clone has just a few counts. The chain uses TRBV5-1 and TRBJ2-7; D is unresolved. V was pared by 0 bases and J by 0 bases, with 10 bases between. From germline, CDR1 is SGHRS and CDR2 YFSETQ. The CDR3 runs 15 residues. CDR3 sequence: CASSLAPGLSYEQYF. CDR3 in DNA: TGCGCCAGCAGCTTGGCCCCAGGCCTCTCCTACGAGCAGTACTTC.

This chain connects TRBV28 to TRBJ2-7; 8 bases are shared with TRBD2. Per germline, CDR1 MDHEN and CDR2 SYDVKM. The ends lost 2 bases at V and 1 base at J; junction bases unmatched: 1. This CDR3 has 14 amino acids. The CDR3 DNA reads TGTGCCAGCAGTTTACGGGGGGGATCCTACGAGCAGTACTTC. It encodes CASSLRGGSYEQYF.

Only a few counts were recorded for this clone. The V gene is TRBV13, the J gene TRBJ2-5, with D unresolved. Trimming took off 2 bases at V and 6 bases at J, with 10 bases between the two ends. Germline CDR1 is PRHDT and CDR2 is FYEKMQ (reference sequence). This CDR3 has 13 amino acids. The CDR3 is CASSLRQPKTQYF. The DNA for the CDR3 is TGTGCCAGCAGCTTACGCCAGCCCAAGACCCAGTACTTC. Full variable domain (remainder filled in from reference TRBV13 and TRBJ2-5): AAGVIQSPRHLIKEKRETATLKCYPIPRHDTVYWYQQGPGQDPQFLISFYEKMQSDKGSIPDRFSAQQFSDYHSELNMSSLELGDSALYFCASSLRQPKTQYFGPGTRLLVL.

The chain couples TRBV5-1 to TRBJ2-5, with D possibly matching TRBD1 (5 bases). With 2 bases removed from V and 10 bases from J, the gap between germline ends came to 12 bases. The CDR3 has 12 residues. Germline CDR1 and CDR2: SGHRS and YFSETQ. This CDR3 is CASSFGRDDQYF. DNA for the CDR3: TGCGCCAGCAGCTTCGGCAGGGATGACCAGTACTTC.

This clone was counted ten times or more. This same CDR3 is encoded by further DNA sequences in the sample. CDR3 nucleotides: TGTGCCAGCAGCCAAGGGAAGGGGGGGGAAGATACGCAGTATTTT. Protein product: CASSQGKGGEDTQYF. The chain combines TRBV4-2 with TRBJ2-3; D is possibly TRBD2 (7 bases). CDR3 length: 15 amino acids. Trimming removed 1 base from V and 5 bases from J, with 13 bases in between. Looked up from germline, CDR1 is LGHNA and CDR2 is YNFKEQ.

The DNA of the CDR3 is TGTGCCAGCAGTGACCCTAGCGGGGGGATCACAGATACGCAGTATTTT. Protein sequence: CASSDPSGGITDTQYF. The chain carries TRBV2 and TRBJ2-3, with TRBD2 identical over 11 bases. The CDR3 has 16 residues. V lost 3 bases, J lost 2 bases, and 4 bases stayed unmatched. Per the germline V gene, CDR1 is SNHLY and CDR2 is FYNNEI.

The rearrangement uses TRBV14 and TRBJ2-2; D uncertain. The length of the CDR3 is 14 residues. The germline CDR1 and CDR2 sequences are SGHDN and FVKESK. V shed 1 base and J shed 4 bases, with 7 bases lying between them. CDR3 region: CASSQGVLTGELFF. DNA for the CDR3: TGTGCCAGCAGCCAAGGGGTCCTCACCGGGGAGCTGTTTTTT.

V and J are TRBV5-6 and TRBJ2-5; 7 bases line up with TRBD1. The CDR3 covers 16 residues. J lost 5 bases, V lost 4 bases, and 14 bases had no gene match. Germline CDR1 is SGHDT and CDR2 is YYEEEE. The DNA for the CDR3 is TGTGCCAGCAGCACAAAGACAGGGAAGGGTGGCGAGACCCAGTACTTC. This codes for CASSTKTGKGGETQYF.

The J gene is TRBJ2-1, the V gene TRBV5-1, with D perhaps matching TRBD2 (5 bases). Germline V gene sequence: CDR1 SGHRS, CDR2 YFSETQ. Trimming pared 0 bases from V and 0 bases from J, leaving 10 bases between. The CDR3 is 16 residues long. For the CDR3, the DNA is TGCGCCAGCAGCTTGGATCCGGGGTACTCCTACAATGAGCAGTTCTTC. Translation: CASSLDPGYSYNEQFF.

This clone was recorded only once. This chain connects TRBV10-3 to TRBJ1-5, with D possibly being TRBD1 (6 bases). This CDR3 spans 15 amino acids. Germline V gene sequence: CDR1 ENHRY, CDR2 SYGVKD. Trimming left V 4 bases short and J 2 bases short, with 12 bases between. The CDR3 is CAISAPGAGNQPQHF. As DNA, the CDR3 is TGTGCCATCAGTGCCCCAGGGGCCGGCAATCAGCCCCAGCATTTT.

In this sample, this clone turned up once. The CDR3 protein is CASSVRFTDTQYF. DNA for the CDR3: TGTGCCAGCAGCGTACGGTTTACAGATACGCAGTATTTT. The chain couples TRBV5-4 to TRBJ2-3; D unclear. This CDR3 region has 13 residues. Trimming cost V 4 bases and J 3 bases, with 9 bases left between them. From germline, CDR1 is SGHNT and CDR2 YYREEE (reference sequence).

The rearrangement joins TRBV19 to TRBJ2-7; D possibly corresponds to TRBD1 (5 bases). The CDR3 sequence is 15 residues long. V was clipped by 4 bases and J by 4 bases, with 17 bases between them. Germline CDR1 is LNHDA and CDR2 is SQIVND (reference sequence). The CDR3 spells CASSTGQGGLYEQYF. The CDR3 nucleotides are TGTGCCAGTAGTACTGGGCAGGGTGGATTGTACGAGCAGTACTTC.